Below, 3 T cell receptor beta chains from the same sample are listed, as sequenced in a study of T cells and Merkel cell carcinoma outcomes (dated by TCRdb to the early 2020s). The receptor library was made with the immunoSEQ multiplex PCR assay. The source is immuneACCESS, and TCRdb retained only in-frame sequences with V and J called. Part of the clones is not carried over; for the studies checked, unresolved V genes explain less than half of this, and the remainder is unexplained. This sample lists 5,500 to 7,500 clones; around 91% were detected once. The ten most abundant clones make up about 3% of the sample. The material sequenced was tumor tissue from Merkel cell carcinoma. Receptors originate from a human donor with Merkel cell carcinoma.

The chain is built from TRBV14 and TRBJ2-1; 12 positions match TRBD2. Per the germline V gene, CDR1 is SGHDN and CDR2 is FVKESK. J was trimmed by 14 bases and V by 1 base; bases with no gene match: 6. The CDR3 runs 14 residues. In DNA form, the CDR3 reads TGTGCCAGCAGCCAAGGACTAGCGGGGGCCCGGAAGTTCTTC. Amino acid sequence: CASSQGLAGARKFF.

The chain couples TRBV6-6 to TRBJ1-1, with D unclear. Between the trimmed V and J ends, which lost 7 bases and 1 base, there was a span of 16 bases. The germline CDR1 and CDR2 sequences are MNHNY and SVGAGI (reference sequence). The CDR3 loop spans 15 amino acids. CDR3 nucleotides: TGTGCCAGCATCCTCGGACCCTTGGGGAACACTGAAGCTTTCTTT. Its protein product is CASILGPLGNTEAFF.

The chain uses TRBV2 and TRBJ2-7; D is unclear. Germline CDR1 SNHLY, CDR2 FYNNEI. V was cut by 2 bases and J by 6 bases, with 11 bases left in between. This CDR3 is 13 amino acids long. The CDR3 nucleotides read TGTGCCAGCAGTGAAACCTGGCGAGGCGAGCAGTACTTC. Residues: CASSETWRGEQYF. The full variable domain, rest sourced from reference TRBV2 and TRBJ2-7, is EPEVTQTPSHQVTQMGQEVILRCVPISNHLYFYWYRQILGQKVEFLVSFYNNEISEKSEIFDDQFSVERPDGSNFTLKIRSTKLEDSAMYFCASSETWRGEQYFGPGTRLTVT.